This is a list of T cell receptor beta chains from one sample in a study of cytomegalovirus exposure and HLA in healthy donors. Sequencing was performed with immunoSEQ multiplex PCR; in TCRdb, only in-frame clones are kept and a portion is missing. The table shows fewer than 180,000 clones, with 60% to 85% occurring only once. What was sequenced was PBMCs. The source of these receptors is a man aged 50 or older in good health and CMV-seropositive. The CDR3 runs from the conserved cysteine through the conserved F or W. The order of the fields is V gene, D gene, clone size, J gene, CDR3 DNA, CDR3 protein. A D gene is named only where the DNA matches it firmly. Not every row has a clone size; where given, it reads once, few, many or a size class.

TRBV20-1	NA	NA	TRBJ1-1	TGCAGTGCGTTAAGACAGGATGAAGCTTTCTTT	CSALRQDEAFF
TRBV7-2	NA	NA	TRBJ1-2	TGTGCCAGCAGCTTAGGAGGGTATTATGGCTACACCTTC	CASSLGGYYGYTF
TRBV19	NA	once	TRBJ2-3	TGTGCGGTGGGGGGTGCTTCCACAGATACGCAGTATTTT	CAVGGASTDTQYF
TRBV11-1	NA	NA	TRBJ2-7	TGTGCCAGCAGCCTCCGCCAGGGGAACTACGAGCAGTACTTC	CASSLRQGNYEQYF
TRBV28	TRBD2	NA	TRBJ2-7	TGTGCCAGCAGGGATTATAGCGGGAGAACCTACGAGCAGTACTTC	CASRDYSGRTYEQYF
TRBV7-9	TRBD1	NA	TRBJ1-5	TGTGCCAGCACCGCGGGACAGGGGGTCAATCAGCCCCAGCATTTT	CASTAGQGVNQPQHF
TRBV7-9	TRBD2	NA	TRBJ2-7	TGTGCCAGCAGCTTCTCGACTAGCGGGAGCTCCTACGAGCAGTACTTC	CASSFSTSGSSYEQYF
TRBV5-4	NA	few	TRBJ2-5	TGTGCCAGCAGCTTGTTCCTCAGGGCAGGGCTCGGAGAGACCCAGTACTTC	CASSLFLRAGLGETQYF
TRBV29-1	TRBD2	once	TRBJ2-1	TGCAGCGCACTGACCGGGACTAGCTCCTACAATGAGCAGTTCTTC	CSALTGTSSYNEQFF
TRBV30	TRBD2	NA	TRBJ2-1	TGTGCCTGGAGTGAGGGTAACCCGGGGACTAGGGAGCAGTTCTTC	CAWSEGNPGTREQFF
TRBV5-6	TRBD2	NA	TRBJ2-7	TGTGCCAGCAGCATTCCGCTCAACCTCGGGCCTAGCGGGAATGACGAGCAGTACTTC	CASSIPLNLGPSGNDEQYF
TRBV18	NA	NA	TRBJ1-2	TGTGCCGGCTCACCACGCAGTCAACCCTATGGCTACACCTTC	CAGSPRSQPYGYTF
TRBV19	TRBD2	NA	TRBJ2-1	TGTGCCAGTTCTCGGACTAGCGCCTACAATGAGCAGTTCTTC	CASSRTSAYNEQFF
TRBV4-1	NA	NA	TRBJ2-3	TGCGCCAGCAGCCAAGAACGGGGGAGTTGGGATACGCAGTATTTT	CASSQERGSWDTQYF
TRBV9	TRBD2	NA	TRBJ2-1	TGTGCCAGCAGCGGATTCCTAACTAGCGGGAGTTACAATGAGCAGTTCTTC	CASSGFLTSGSYNEQFF
TRBV27	TRBD1	NA	TRBJ2-5	TGTGCCAGCAGTCCCTGGGACAGGGTCCAAGAGACCCAGTACTTC	CASSPWDRVQETQYF
TRBV28	NA	NA	TRBJ2-3	TGTGCCAGCAGGGGGCGGGACCATAGCACAGATACGCAGTATTTT	CASRGRDHSTDTQYF
TRBV21-1	NA	NA	TRBJ1-2	TGTGCCAGCAGCTCCAAGAGGGGGGGCGGAGATGGCTACACCTTC	CASSSKRGGGDGYTF
TRBV5-1	TRBD1	NA	TRBJ2-5	TGCGCCAGCACTGCCCCGTCCGGGACAGGGGAAGGGACCCAGTACTTC	CASTAPSGTGEGTQYF
TRBV13	TRBD1	NA	TRBJ1-4	TGTGCCAGCAGCGACTCTGGACAGGGAGCAACTAATGAAAAACTGTTTTTT	CASSDSGQGATNEKLFF
TRBV4-2	TRBD1	few	TRBJ1-2	TGTGCCAGCAGCCAAGATTTCGTGGAGGGGGCTTTCTATGGCTACACCTTC	CASSQDFVEGAFYGYTF
TRBV6-1	NA	NA	TRBJ2-3	TGTGCCAGCAGGACATACTCCAGCACAGATACGCAGTATTTT	CASRTYSSTDTQYF
TRBV15	NA	NA	TRBJ2-5	TGTGCCACCAGCAGAGCGTGGCAGGGTACGGAGACCCAGTACTTC	CATSRAWQGTETQYF
TRBV7-9	TRBD2	NA	TRBJ2-7	TGTGCCAGCAGCTTATTATTAGCGGGAGTGTACGAGCAGTACTTC	CASSLLLAGVYEQYF
TRBV5-5	NA	few	TRBJ1-4	TGTGCCAGCAGCTTGTTCACAGATAATGAAAAACTGTTTTTT	CASSLFTDNEKLFF
TRBV6-1	NA	few	TRBJ1-2	TGTGCCAGCAGTCTTACAGAATATGGCTACACCTTC	CASSLTEYGYTF
TRBV28	NA	NA	TRBJ1-5	TGTGCCAGCAGCTGGACCGGGACACCTTCACAGCCCCAGCATTTT	CASSWTGTPSQPQHF
TRBV5-1	TRBD2	NA	TRBJ2-2	TGCGCCAGCAGCTTGGTGACTAGCGGGAGGGCCTGGACCGGGGAGCTGTTTTTT	CASSLVTSGRAWTGELFF
TRBV5-1	NA	NA	TRBJ2-5	TGCGCCAGCAGCGCACAGGCCGGCCAAGAGACCCAGTACTTC	CASSAQAGQETQYF
TRBV7-7	TRBD2	NA	TRBJ2-1	TGTGCTAGCAGCGACACTAGCGGAAACAATGAGCAGTTCTTC	CASSDTSGNNEQFF
TRBV18	TRBD1	NA	TRBJ2-5	TGTGCCATCTCGCGGGACAGGGGTCAAGAGACCCAGTACTTC	CAISRDRGQETQYF
TRBV28	NA	NA	TRBJ1-1	TGTGCCAGCAGCCTCCGGGTAAAAGGCAACACTGAAGCTTTCTTT	CASSLRVKGNTEAFF
TRBV10-3	TRBD1	NA	TRBJ1-5	TGTGCCATCAGTGAAGACAGGGGTGGACAGCCCCAGCATTTT	CAISEDRGGQPQHF
TRBV29-1	NA	NA	TRBJ2-6	TGCAGCGTTGAAGATAACAACTCTGGGGCCAACGTCCTGACTTTC	CSVEDNNSGANVLTF
TRBV27	NA	NA	TRBJ2-7	TGTGCCAGCAGTCGCGTTACGGGGTCCTACGAGCAGTACTTC	CASSRVTGSYEQYF
TRBV11-2	TRBD2	once	TRBJ2-1	TGTGCCAGCAGCTCAGATGGCGGGAGGACGTACAATGAGCAGTTCTTC	CASSSDGGRTYNEQFF
TRBV7-9	TRBD1	NA	TRBJ2-5	TGTGCCAGCAGCTTAGTGACAGGGTGGAATCAAGAGACCCAGTACTTC	CASSLVTGWNQETQYF
TRBV19	TRBD1	NA	TRBJ2-7	TGTGCCAGTAGTACCTATAGGACAGGAGGCTACGAGCAGTACTTC	CASSTYRTGGYEQYF
TRBV4-1	NA	NA	TRBJ2-4	TGCGCCAGCAGCCAAGAAGGGCTATCGGTCAGGGGAAACATTCAGTACTTC	CASSQEGLSVRGNIQYF
TRBV29-1	NA	few	TRBJ2-1	TGCAGCGTTGAAGCAGGGAGGAGCTCCTACAATGAGCAGTTCTTC	CSVEAGRSSYNEQFF
TRBV19	TRBD2	NA	TRBJ2-1	TGTGCCAGTAGACGGACTAGCGGGATGTATGAGCAGTTCTTC	CASRRTSGMYEQFF
TRBV6-5	NA	NA	TRBJ2-7	TGTGCCAGCAGTTACTCGTCGGGATCCTACGAGCAGTACTTC	CASSYSSGSYEQYF
TRBV5-5	NA	NA	TRBJ2-1	TGTGCCAGCAGCTTGGATAGGGGGTCGGCCTACAATGAGCAGTTCTTC	CASSLDRGSAYNEQFF
TRBV4-1	NA	few	TRBJ1-1	TGCGCCAGCAGCCCCATAACTGGCAGGGTTAACACTGAAGCTTTCTTT	CASSPITGRVNTEAFF
TRBV7-8	TRBD2	NA	TRBJ2-7	TGTGCCAGCAGCACCGGACTAGTCTACGAGCAGTACTTC	CASSTGLVYEQYF
TRBV7-9	TRBD1	NA	TRBJ1-1	TGTGCCAGCATCCCAGGGGGCGCGAACACTGAAGCTTTCTTT	CASIPGGANTEAFF
TRBV7-2	NA	NA	TRBJ1-2	TGTGCCAGCAGCTTCTATACAGATGGCTACACCTTC	CASSFYTDGYTF
TRBV19	TRBD1	NA	TRBJ1-5	TGTGCCAGTAGTAAGGGACAGGGGATTGGCAATCAGCCCCAGCATTTT	CASSKGQGIGNQPQHF